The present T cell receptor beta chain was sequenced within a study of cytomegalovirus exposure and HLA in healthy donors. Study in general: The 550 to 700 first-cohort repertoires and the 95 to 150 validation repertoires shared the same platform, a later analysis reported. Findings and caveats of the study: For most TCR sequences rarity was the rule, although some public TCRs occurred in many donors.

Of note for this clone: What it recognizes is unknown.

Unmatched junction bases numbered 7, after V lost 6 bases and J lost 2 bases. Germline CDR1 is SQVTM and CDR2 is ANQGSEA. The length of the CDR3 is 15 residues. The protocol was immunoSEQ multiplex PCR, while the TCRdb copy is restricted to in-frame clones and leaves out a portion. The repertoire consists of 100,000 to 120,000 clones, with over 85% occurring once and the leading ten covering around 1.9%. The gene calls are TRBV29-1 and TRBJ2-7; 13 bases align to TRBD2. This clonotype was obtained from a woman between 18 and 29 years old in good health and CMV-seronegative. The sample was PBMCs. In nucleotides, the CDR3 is TGCAGCGTAACTGGACTAGCGGGAGCCCCCTACGAGCAGTACTTC. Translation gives CSVTGLAGAPYEQYF.